The source of this TCR beta chain is a study of beta chain features in type 1 diabetes. At the level of the study: Healthy donors and patients showed comparable age, gender and cell yields.

Expressed TCRB transcripts were sequenced, since all the RNA that had been isolated was reverse transcribed. An average of around 3.4 million reads was obtained for naive, central memory and regulatory T cell samples. Clones were read by immunoSEQ multiplex PCR, and TCRdb kept only the in-frame ones, dropping some. The sample includes roughly 450,000 clones, more than 9.5% of them seen just once. Whole-study results and caveats: At VDJ recombination sites, type 1 diabetes patients had fewer insertions and more deleted nucleotides. In the patient group, naive, central memory and Treg TCRB repertoires seemed more alike than in the healthy donor group.

Of note for this clone: Its matching antigen is unknown.

This CDR3 is 12 amino acids long. The germline CDR1 and CDR2 sequences are MGHDK and SYGVNS. The V end lost 9 bases, the J end lost 0 bases, and 7 bases lay between the germline ends. The J gene is TRBJ2-3, the V gene TRBV25-1; D remains unclear. The sequence came from a woman under 30 in good health. The specimen was naive CD4+ T cells from blood. This CDR3 is CASRRSTDTQYF. CDR3 in DNA: TGTGCCAGTCGCAGGAGCACAGATACGCAGTATTTT. The full variable domain, completed using reference TRBV25-1 and TRBJ2-3, is EADIYQTPRYLVIGTGKKITLECSQTMGHDKMYWYQQDPGMELHLIHYSYGVNSTEKGDLSSESTVSRIRTEHFPLTLESARPSHTSQYLCASRRSTDTQYFGPGTRLTVL.